Each of the 19 T cell receptor beta chains below was sequenced from the same sample in a study of blood T cell repertoires in COVID-19. The table came from immunoSEQ multiplex PCR; TCRdb's copy has only in-frame clones and leaves some out. Here the sample spans some 110,000 clones, approximately 87% being singletons. The material sequenced was peripheral blood. The receptor set was obtained from a man aged 65-85 years who had recovered from COVID-19.

The chain couples TRBV12-3 or TRBV12-4 to TRBJ2-5; D might be TRBD2 (5 bases). Trimming removed 8 bases at V and 7 bases at J, with 17 bases between. The CDR3 contains 13 residues. The CDR3 loop is CASHSEVGATQYF. In DNA, the CDR3 is TGTGCCAGCCACTCGGAGGTCGGCGCGACCCAGTACTTC.

The chain is built from TRBV5-1 and TRBJ2-2; tentative D call: TRBD2 (5 bases). Germline V CDR1 and CDR2: SGHRS, YFSETQ. The V end was cut by 5 bases, the J end by 0 bases, with 17 bases between. The CDR3 totals 17 residues. The chain's CDR3 is CASRPGSQFANTGELFF. The CDR3 DNA sequence: TGCGCCAGCAGGCCGGGGTCCCAGTTCGCGAACACCGGGGAGCTGTTTTTT.

This chain uses TRBV6-1 with TRBJ1-3; 7 positions agree with TRBD1. The junction had 0 bases not matched to a gene; V was cut back by 3 bases and J by 4 bases. Germline V lookup: CDR1 MNHNS, CDR2 SASEGT. The CDR3 spans 13 residues. CDR3 in amino acids: CASSETGGNTIYF. The CDR3 DNA sequence: TGTGCCAGCAGTGAGACAGGGGGAAACACCATATATTTT.

The chain uses TRBV5-4 and TRBJ2-1; D uncertain. The germline gives CDR1 SGHNT, CDR2 YYREEE (reference sequence). The length of the CDR3 is 15 residues. The V end was cut by 2 bases, the J end by 0 bases, with 9 bases between. CDR3 nucleotide sequence: TGTGCCAGCAGCTTTGGAGCTACCTCCTACAATGAGCAGTTCTTC. This gives the protein CASSFGATSYNEQFF. Full variable domain (rest looked up from reference TRBV5-4 and TRBJ2-1): ETGVTQSPTHLIKTRGQQVTLRCSSQSGHNTVSWYQQALGQGPQFIFQYYREEENGRGNFPPRFSGLQFPNYSSELNVNALELDDSALYLCASSFGATSYNEQFFGPGTRLTVL.

This chain joins TRBV6-5 and TRBJ2-2; TRBD2 matches 13 bases. This CDR3 comprises 15 residues. Germline values: CDR1 MNHEY, CDR2 SVGAGI. V gave up 7 bases and J gave up 6 bases; unmatched junction bases: 5. The CDR3 spells CASKGLAGEAGELFF. The CDR3 region has the DNA TGTGCCAGCAAAGGACTAGCGGGAGAGGCCGGGGAGCTGTTTTTT.

Here the CDR3 reads CASSEGGMGGSQPQHF. DNA for the CDR3: TGTGCCAGCAGTGAAGGGGGGATGGGGGGTAGCCAGCCCCAGCATTTT. The V gene is TRBV6-1, the J gene TRBJ1-5, with D perhaps TRBD1 (5 bases). This CDR3 is built from 16 residues. V gave up 1 base and J gave up 7 bases, with 17 bases separating them. CDR1 MNHNS and CDR2 SASEGT come from the germline V gene.

The rearrangement uses TRBV5-6 and TRBJ1-1; 11 bases line up with TRBD1. This CDR3 is 15 amino acids long. V dropped 4 bases and J dropped 5; count of bases not matched to a gene: 7. CDR1 is SGHDT, CDR2 YYEEEE, per germline. The CDR3 sequence is CASSPRTGGATEAFF. CDR3 nucleotide sequence: TGTGCCAGCAGCCCCAGGACAGGGGGCGCGACTGAAGCTTTCTTT.

This chain links TRBV7-2 with TRBJ1-2; D gene ambiguous. The CDR3 is 12 residues long. CDR1 is SGHTA and CDR2 is FQGNSA in the germline V gene. V lost 0 bases and J 4 bases, leaving 3 bases between the germline ends. In DNA, the CDR3 is TGTGCCAGCAGCTTAGCCGGCTATGGCTACACCTTC. Its protein is CASSLAGYGYTF.

The table lists this clone with a few counts. The rearrangement joins TRBV7-9 to TRBJ2-3, with 8 bases fitting TRBD2. The CDR3 loop spans 15 amino acids. Germline CDR1 and CDR2: SEHNR and FQNEAQ (reference sequence). V lost 1 base to trimming and J lost 5 bases; unmatched junction nucleotides: 5. CDR3 sequence (DNA): TGTGCCAGCAGCTTAGGGAGCGGGGGCCAAGATACGCAGTATTTT. Encoded protein: CASSLGSGGQDTQYF.

The V gene is TRBV19, the J gene TRBJ1-2; D not resolved. Germline V CDR1 and CDR2: LNHDA, SQIVND (reference sequence). The CDR3 spans 14 residues. V lost 2 bases, J lost 3 bases, and 10 bases lay in between. CDR3 DNA sequence: TGTGCCAGTAGTATATTGAGTACTTACTATGGCTACACCTTC. The encoded protein is CASSILSTYYGYTF. Full variable domain (remainder filled in from reference TRBV19 and TRBJ1-2): DGGITQSPKYLFRKEGQNVTLSCEQNLNHDAMYWYRQDPGQGLRLIYYSQIVNDFQKGDIAEGYSVSREKKESFPLTVTSAQKNPTAFYLCASSILSTYYGYTFGSGTRLTVV.

With respect to this clone: Within the sample, other DNA sequences also encode this same CDR3. This chain uses TRBV28 with TRBJ1-2; no definite D call. This CDR3 is built from 13 residues. CDR1 is MDHEN, CDR2 SYDVKM, per germline. Trimming removed 5 bases from V and 3 bases from J, with 10 bases in between. As DNA, the CDR3 is TGTGCCAGCAGTCCCTCCCGGGACTATGGCTACACCTTC. Residues: CASSPSRDYGYTF.

This clone was observed a few times. The gene calls are TRBV28 and TRBJ1-2; D is possibly TRBD1 (5 bases). This CDR3 has 16 amino acids. Trimming pared 1 base from V and 1 base from J, leaving 13 bases between. Germline CDR1 reads MDHEN; CDR2 reads SYDVKM. CDR3 amino acids: CASSLSSRELNYGYTF. For the CDR3, the DNA is TGTGCCAGCAGTTTATCTTCCAGGGAACTTAACTATGGCTACACCTTC.

V gene TRBV28 combines with J gene TRBJ2-5; TRBD1 matches 10 bases. The CDR3 contains 15 residues. The germline V gene encodes CDR1 MDHEN and CDR2 SYDVKM. The V segment lost 6 bases and the J segment 2 bases; nucleotides outside the gene matches: 6. The CDR3 DNA sequence: TGTGCCAGCAGCTTGGGGACAGGGGCTCAAGAGACCCAGTACTTC. This sequence encodes CASSLGTGAQETQYF.

The chain is built from TRBV3-1 (or the pseudogene TRBV3-2) and TRBJ2-4; TRBD1 aligns across 11 bases. The V segment lost 5 bases and the J segment 8 bases; nucleotides outside the gene matches: 5. This CDR3 has 14 residues. CDR1 is LGHDT, CDR2 YNNKEL, per germline (reference sequence). CDR3 sequence (DNA): TGTGCCAGCAGCGCGCGGGACAGGGGGGACATTCAGTACTTC. This gives the protein CASSARDRGDIQYF.

This clone was picked up one time. V is TRBV7-8 and J is TRBJ2-1; D call uncertain. Trimming took off 1 base at V and 10 bases at J, with 11 bases between the two ends. CDR1 SGHVS and CDR2 FQNEAQ come from the germline V gene. The CDR3 consists of 13 residues. The CDR3 bases are TGTGCCAGCAGCTTAGACTACCGTGTAGAGCAGTTCTTC. As protein: CASSLDYRVEQFF.

The gene calls are TRBV5-1 and TRBJ2-5; D is unclear. The V end lost 0 bases, the J end lost 3 bases, and 15 bases lay between the germline ends. Germline V CDR1 and CDR2: SGHRS, YFSETQ. The CDR3 sequence is 16 residues long. This CDR3 is CASSLGQNPGEETQYF. The CDR3 bases are TGCGCCAGCAGCTTGGGACAAAACCCAGGCGAAGAGACCCAGTACTTC.

This chain joins TRBV3-1 (or the pseudogene TRBV3-2) and TRBJ1-2; D uncertain. This CDR3 contains 11 residues. The ends were cut back, 1 base at V and 7 bases at J, with 4 bases in the middle. The germline V gene encodes CDR1 LGHDT and CDR2 YNNKEL (reference sequence). For the CDR3, the DNA is TGTGCCAGCAGCCAAGGAGCTGGCTACACCTTC. It yields the protein CASSQGAGYTF.

This chain connects TRBV6-6 to TRBJ1-2; 12 bases are a match to TRBD1. V lost 5 bases and J lost 4; bases outside the gene matches: 8. This CDR3 is 16 amino acids long. From germline, CDR1 is MNHNY and CDR2 SVGAGI (reference sequence). The DNA of the CDR3 is TGTGCCAGCAGTCGATGGGACAGGGGGCACGGCTATGGCTACACCTTC. It yields the protein CASSRWDRGHGYGYTF.

There are a few counts of this clone. The chain links TRBV18 to TRBJ1-6; D may be TRBD1 (6 bases). The CDR3 has 23 amino acids. CDR1 is KGHSH, CDR2 LQKENI, per germline. Between the trimmed V and J ends, which lost 0 bases and 1 base, there was a span of 28 bases. The CDR3 coding sequence is TGTGCCAGCTCACCACCTTATAGCAGGGGTCGTTTATCGGGTAGGTCCTATAATTCACCCCTCCACTTT. Translating gives CASSPPYSRGRLSGRSYNSPLHF.